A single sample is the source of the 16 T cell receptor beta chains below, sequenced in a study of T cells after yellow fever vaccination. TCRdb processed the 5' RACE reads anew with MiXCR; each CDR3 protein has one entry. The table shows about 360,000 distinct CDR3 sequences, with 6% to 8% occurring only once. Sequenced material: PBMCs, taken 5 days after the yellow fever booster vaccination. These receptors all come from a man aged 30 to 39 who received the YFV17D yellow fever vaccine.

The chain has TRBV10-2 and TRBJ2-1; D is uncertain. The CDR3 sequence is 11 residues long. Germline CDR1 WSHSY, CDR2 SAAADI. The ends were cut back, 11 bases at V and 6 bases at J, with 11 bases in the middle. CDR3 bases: TGCGCCGGGCTTTCCGGCAATGAGCAGTTCTTC. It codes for CAGLSGNEQFF.

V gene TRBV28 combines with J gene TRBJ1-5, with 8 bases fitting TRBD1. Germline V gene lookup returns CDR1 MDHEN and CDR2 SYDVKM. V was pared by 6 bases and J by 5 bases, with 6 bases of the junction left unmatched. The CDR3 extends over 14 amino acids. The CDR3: CASRMGQDYQPQHF. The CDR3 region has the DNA TGTGCCAGCAGAATGGGACAGGACTATCAGCCCCAGCATTTT.

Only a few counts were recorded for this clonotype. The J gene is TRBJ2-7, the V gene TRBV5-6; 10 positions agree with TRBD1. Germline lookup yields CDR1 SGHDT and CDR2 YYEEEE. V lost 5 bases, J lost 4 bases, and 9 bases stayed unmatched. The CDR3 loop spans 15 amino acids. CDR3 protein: CASRSPGTGVYEQYF. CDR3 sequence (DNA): TGTGCCAGCAGGTCACCCGGGACAGGGGTATACGAGCAGTACTTC.

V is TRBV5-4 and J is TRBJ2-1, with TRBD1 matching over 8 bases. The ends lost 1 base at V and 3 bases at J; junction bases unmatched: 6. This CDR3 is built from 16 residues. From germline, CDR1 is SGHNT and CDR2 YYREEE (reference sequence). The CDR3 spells CASSLFVGTGYNEQFF. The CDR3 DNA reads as TGTGCCAGCAGCTTGTTTGTCGGGACAGGCTACAATGAGCAGTTCTTC.

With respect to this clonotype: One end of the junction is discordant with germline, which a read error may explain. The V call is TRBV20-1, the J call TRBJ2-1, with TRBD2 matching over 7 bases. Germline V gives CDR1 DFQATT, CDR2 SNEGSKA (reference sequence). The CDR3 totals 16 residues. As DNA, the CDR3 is TGCTGTGCTAGGCGGGACTACATTAGCTCCTACAATGAGCAGTTCTTC. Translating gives CCARRDYISSYNEQFF.

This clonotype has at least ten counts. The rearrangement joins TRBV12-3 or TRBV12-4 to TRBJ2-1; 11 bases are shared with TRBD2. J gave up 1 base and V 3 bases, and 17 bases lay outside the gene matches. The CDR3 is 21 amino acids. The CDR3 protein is CASSLGGGVLAGVGSYNEQFF. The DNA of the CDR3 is TGTGCCAGCAGTTTGGGGGGTGGTGTACTAGCGGGAGTAGGTTCCTACAATGAGCAGTTCTTC.

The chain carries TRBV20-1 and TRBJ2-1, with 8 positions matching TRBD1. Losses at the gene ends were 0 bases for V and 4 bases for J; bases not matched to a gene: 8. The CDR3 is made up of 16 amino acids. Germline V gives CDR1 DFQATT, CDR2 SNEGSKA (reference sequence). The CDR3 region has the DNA TGCAGTGCTAGAGATGGGCAGGGGGCTAGGTACAATGAGCAGTTCTTC. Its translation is CSARDGQGARYNEQFF.

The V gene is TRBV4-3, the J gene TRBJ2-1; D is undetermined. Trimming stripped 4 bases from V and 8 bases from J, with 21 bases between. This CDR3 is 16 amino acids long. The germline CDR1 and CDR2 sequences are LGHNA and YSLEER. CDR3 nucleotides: TGCGCCAGCAGCCGCCAGCTTAGGATCCTAGGTCATGAGCAGTTCTTC. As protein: CASSRQLRILGHEQFF.

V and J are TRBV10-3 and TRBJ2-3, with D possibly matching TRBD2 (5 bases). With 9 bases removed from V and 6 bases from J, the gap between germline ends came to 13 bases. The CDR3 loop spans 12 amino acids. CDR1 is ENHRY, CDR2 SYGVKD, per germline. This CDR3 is CAINEGGDTQYF. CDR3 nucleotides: TGTGCCATTAATGAGGGTGGGGATACGCAGTATTTT.

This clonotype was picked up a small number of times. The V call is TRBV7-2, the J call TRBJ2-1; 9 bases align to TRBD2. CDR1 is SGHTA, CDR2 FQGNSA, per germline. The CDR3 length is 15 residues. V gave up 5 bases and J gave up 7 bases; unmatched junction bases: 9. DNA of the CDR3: TGTGCCAGCAGCAAAATTAGCGGGAGTAAAAATGAGCAGTTCTTC. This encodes CASSKISGSKNEQFF. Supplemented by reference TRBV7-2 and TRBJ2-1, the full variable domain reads GAGVSQSPSNKVTEKGKDVELRCDPISGHTALYWYRQSLGQGLEFLIYFQGNSAPDKSGLPSDRFSAERTGGSVSTLTIQRTQQEDSAVYLCASSKISGSKNEQFFGPGTRLTVL.

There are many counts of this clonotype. Here the CDR3 reads CASSQGWGNSNQPQHF. CDR3 DNA sequence: TGTGCCAGCAGCCAGGGGTGGGGAAATAGCAATCAGCCCCAGCATTTT. The V and J genes are TRBV3-1 and TRBJ1-5; no clear D. Per germline, CDR1 LGHDT and CDR2 YNNKEL (reference sequence). The CDR3 totals 16 residues. Trimming cost V 3 bases and J 0 bases, with 12 bases left between them.

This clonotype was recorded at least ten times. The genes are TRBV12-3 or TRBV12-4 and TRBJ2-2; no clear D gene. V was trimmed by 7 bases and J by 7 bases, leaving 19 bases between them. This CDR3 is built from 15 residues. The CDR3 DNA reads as TGTGCCAGCACCAAGGACCCCGCGGTCTTCGGGGAGCTGTTTTTT. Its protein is CASTKDPAVFGELFF.

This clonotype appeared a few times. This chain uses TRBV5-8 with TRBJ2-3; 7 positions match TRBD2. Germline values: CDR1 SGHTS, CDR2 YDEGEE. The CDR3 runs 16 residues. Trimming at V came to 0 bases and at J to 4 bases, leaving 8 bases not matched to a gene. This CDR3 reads CASSLGLANFPDTQYF. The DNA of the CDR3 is TGTGCCAGCAGCTTGGGACTAGCCAATTTCCCAGATACGCAGTATTTT.

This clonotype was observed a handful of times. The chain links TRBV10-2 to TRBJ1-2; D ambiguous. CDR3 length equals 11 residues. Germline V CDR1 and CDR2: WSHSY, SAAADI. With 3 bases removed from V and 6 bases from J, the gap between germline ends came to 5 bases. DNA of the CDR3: TGCGCCAGCAGTGACCATGATGGCTACACCTTC. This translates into CASSDHDGYTF.

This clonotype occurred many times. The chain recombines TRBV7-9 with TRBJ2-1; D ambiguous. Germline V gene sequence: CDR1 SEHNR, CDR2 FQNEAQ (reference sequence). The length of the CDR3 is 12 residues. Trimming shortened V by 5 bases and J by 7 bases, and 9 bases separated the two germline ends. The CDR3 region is CASSLGENEQFF. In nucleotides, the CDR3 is TGTGCCAGCAGCCTAGGTGAGAATGAGCAGTTCTTC. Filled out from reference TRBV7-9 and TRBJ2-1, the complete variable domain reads DTGVSQNPRHKITKRGQNVTFRCDPISEHNRLYWYRQTLGQGPEFLTYFQNEAQLEKSRLLSDRFSAERPKGSFSTLEIQRTEQGDSAMYLCASSLGENEQFFGPGTRLTVL.

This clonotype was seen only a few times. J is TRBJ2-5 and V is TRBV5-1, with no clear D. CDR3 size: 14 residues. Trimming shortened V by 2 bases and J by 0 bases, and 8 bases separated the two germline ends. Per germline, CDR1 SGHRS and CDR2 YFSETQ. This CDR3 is CASSLNGYQETQYF. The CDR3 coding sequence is TGCGCCAGCAGCTTAAACGGGTACCAAGAGACCCAGTACTTC.